Following are 7 T cell receptor beta chains from one sample sequenced in a study of shared clonotypes between healthy human individuals (TCRdb year 2020). CD8 naive samples were obtained by positive selection for CCR7 among CD45RO-negative cells, yielding a CD45RA+CCR7+ population from which TemRA cells were excluded. The library was made by the immunoSEQ multiplex PCR assay. Not all clones reach the TCRdb copy of this immuneACCESS table, which keeps in-frame sequences only. Checked studies attribute under half of the gap to unresolved V genes and leave the rest unexplained. For this sample there are hundreds of thousands of clones; around 93% appear just once. Approximately 25% of the sample goes to the ten largest clones. Sequencing was done on a sample of naive CD8+ T cells sorted from blood. The cell subset or site label, read with the paper, signifies: CD45RA+CCR7+. The receptors were gathered from a man aged 25-40 years in good health.

This clone occurred a few times. Other DNA sequences from this sample encode an identical CDR3 as well. CDR3 bases: TGTGCCAGCAGTCTTCTTGGGGGAGAAGAGACCCAGTACTTC. This encodes CASSLLGGEETQYF. The J gene is TRBJ2-5, the V gene TRBV27, with D perhaps TRBD1 or TRBD2 (5 bases each). Per germline, CDR1 MNHEY and CDR2 SMNVEV (reference sequence). This CDR3 region has 14 residues. Trimming left V 5 bases short and J 3 bases short, with 13 bases between.

The rearrangement joins TRBV14 to TRBJ2-7; TRBD1 aligns across 7 bases. V lost 2 bases to trimming and J lost 7 bases; unmatched junction nucleotides: 5. The CDR3 consists of 13 residues. Looked up from germline, CDR1 is SGHDN and CDR2 is FVKESK. The CDR3 DNA reads TGTGCCAGCAGCCAAATACAGGGGTTGGAGCAGTACTTC. It codes for CASSQIQGLEQYF. The full variable domain, rest sourced from reference TRBV14 and TRBJ2-7, is EAGVTQFPSHSVIEKGQTVTLRCDPISGHDNLYWYRRVMGKEIKFLLHFVKESKQDESGMPNNRFLAERTGGTYSTLKVQPAELEDSGVYFCASSQIQGLEQYFGPGTRLTVT.

The chain links TRBV9 to TRBJ2-2; D is unclear. Germline V CDR1 and CDR2: SGDLS, YYNGEE. The V end lost 2 bases, the J end lost 7 bases, and 9 bases lay between the germline ends. The CDR3 runs 13 residues. CDR3: CASSVIGDGELFF. In DNA, the CDR3 is TGTGCCAGCAGCGTGATTGGCGACGGGGAGCTGTTTTTT.

The chain is built from TRBV5-4 and TRBJ2-5; D is unresolved. The CDR3 extends over 15 amino acids. CDR1 is SGHNT and CDR2 is YYREEE in the germline V gene (reference sequence). V lost 1 base, J lost 0 bases, and 10 bases lay in between. CDR3 amino acids: CASSLQETYQETQYF. The CDR3 nucleotides read TGTGCCAGCAGCTTGCAGGAAACGTACCAAGAGACCCAGTACTTC. The whole variable domain, filled in from reference TRBV5-4 and TRBJ2-5, reads ETGVTQSPTHLIKTRGQQVTLRCSSQSGHNTVSWYQQALGQGPQFIFQYYREEENGRGNFPPRFSGLQFPNYSSELNVNALELDDSALYLCASSLQETYQETQYFGPGTRLLVL.

The rearrangement joins TRBV28 to TRBJ2-1, with 8 bases identical to TRBD2. Germline V gives CDR1 MDHEN, CDR2 SYDVKM. The V segment lost 6 bases and the J segment 6 bases; nucleotides outside the gene matches: 13. The CDR3 is 16 amino acids. CDR3: CASRPQLAELPNEQFF. For the CDR3, the DNA is TGTGCCAGCAGACCTCAACTAGCGGAGCTCCCCAATGAGCAGTTCTTC.

The gene calls are TRBV4-3 and TRBJ2-1; possible D gene TRBD2, 6 bases. The germline V gene has CDR1 LGHNA and CDR2 YSLEER. V lost 6 bases and J lost 0, with 12 bases in between. There are 15 residues in the CDR3. CDR3 bases: TGCGCCAGCAGTCGGGGGAGTGGCTCCTACAATGAGCAGTTCTTC. This sequence encodes CASSRGSGSYNEQFF.

In nucleotides, the CDR3 is TGTGCCAGTAGTCGGGACAGCCTAGCCAAAAACATTCAGTACTTC. Translated: CASSRDSLAKNIQYF. This chain uses TRBV19 with TRBJ2-4; 7 nucleotides agree with TRBD1. V was pared by 5 bases and J by 0 bases, with 4 bases of the junction left unmatched. Germline loops: CDR1 LNHDA, CDR2 SQIVND (reference sequence). This CDR3 region has 15 residues.